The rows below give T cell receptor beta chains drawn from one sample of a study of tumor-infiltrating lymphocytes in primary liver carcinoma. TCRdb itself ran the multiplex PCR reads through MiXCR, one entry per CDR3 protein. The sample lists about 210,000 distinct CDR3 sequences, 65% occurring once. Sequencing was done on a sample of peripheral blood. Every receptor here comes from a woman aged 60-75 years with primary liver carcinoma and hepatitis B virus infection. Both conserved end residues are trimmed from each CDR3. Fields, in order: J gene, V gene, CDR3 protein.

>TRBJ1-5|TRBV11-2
ASSLSGDGQPQH
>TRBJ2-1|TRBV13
ASSLAPTSPYNEQF
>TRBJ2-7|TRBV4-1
TNSQQGVYEQY
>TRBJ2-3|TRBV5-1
ASSSWTDTKY
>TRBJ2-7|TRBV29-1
SVASTSDRYEQY
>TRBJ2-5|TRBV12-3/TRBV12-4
ASRHRTQETQY
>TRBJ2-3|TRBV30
AWSGLGVVTDTQY
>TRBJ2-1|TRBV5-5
ASSWGRSGLSSYNEQF
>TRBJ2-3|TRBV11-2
ASSLVVRLTNPTADTQY
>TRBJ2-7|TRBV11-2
ANSLDPWTGGELY
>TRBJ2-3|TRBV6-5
ASGPRTSGMDTQY
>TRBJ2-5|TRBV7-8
ACSFRQGPSETQY
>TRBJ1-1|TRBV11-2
AGSQEVGTEAF
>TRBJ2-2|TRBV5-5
ASRTLELTGELF
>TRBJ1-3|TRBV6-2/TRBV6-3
ASGRGSGNTIY
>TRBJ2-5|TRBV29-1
SVQAETHY
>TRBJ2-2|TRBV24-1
ATSDHRTVRTNTGELF
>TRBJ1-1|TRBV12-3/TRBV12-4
ASSVTWEDF
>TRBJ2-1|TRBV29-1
SVEGKGTSGRAEQF
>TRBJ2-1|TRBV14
ASSIRTSGTYNEQF
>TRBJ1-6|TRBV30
AWSQGASSPLH
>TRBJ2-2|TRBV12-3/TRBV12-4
ASSLGQAASGELF
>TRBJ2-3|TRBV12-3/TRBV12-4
VSSLATDTQY